Given below is one TCR beta chain in context. Its target is unknown. Memory CD4+ T cells were sorted as all CD4+ cells except CD45RA+CCR7+CD95- naive cells, over 95% pure. CD4 and CD14 magnetic microbeads positively selected total CD4+ T cells and monocytes. Before sorting, cells positive for CD8, CD14, CD16, CD56, CD19 or bright CD25 were removed. Clones were sequenced by immunoSEQ multiplex PCR, and TCRdb holds only the in-frame ones, with some missing. The sample includes some 26,000 clones, 80% to 90% of them seen just once. The germline gives CDR1 MDHEN, CDR2 SYDVKM. The CDR3 length is 15 residues. Trimming cost V 3 bases and J 5 bases; bases outside gene matches: 6. The sample comes from a study of human CD4 T cells and Enterobacteriaceae. Study-level findings and limits: Matching to same-donor CFSE-low cultures alone inferred ex vivo clonotype reactivity.

The source material was memory CD4+ T cells from blood. The chain joins TRBV28 to TRBJ2-5; TRBD1 matches at 10 bases. The clonotype comes from a human donor in good health. CDR3 in DNA: TGTGCCAGCAGTTTTCATGGACAGGGGGACGAGACCCAGTACTTC. Translated, it gives CASSFHGQGDETQYF. The complete variable domain, with remaining parts taken from reference TRBV28 and TRBJ2-5, reads DVKVTQSSRYLVKRTGEKVFLECVQDMDHENMFWYRQDPGLGLRLIYFSYDVKMKEKGDIPEGYSVSREKKERFSLILESASTNQTSMYLCASSFHGQGDETQYFGPGTRLLVL.